The 13 T cell receptor beta chains below were found in one sample sequenced in a study of blood T cells in healthy people across ages. With a J-beta primer mix and a sample-barcoded 5' primer, a second PCR ran about 7 to 11 cycles. TCRdb processed the 5' RACE reads anew with MiXCR; each CDR3 protein has one entry. This sample carries 540,000 or so distinct CDR3 sequences, about 25% of them seen once, and the ten largest clones take about 18%. Sequencing was done on a sample of blood. These receptors came from a woman between 70 and 85 years old in good health.

This chain links TRBV6-1 with TRBJ1-1; no reliable D call. The V and J ends lost 1 base and 1 base respectively, with 4 bases between them. The CDR3 totals 13 residues. Per germline, CDR1 MNHNS and CDR2 SASEGT. The CDR3, as DNA: TGTGCCAGCAGTGAAGAAGGGAACACTGAAGCTTTCTTT. Protein product: CASSEEGNTEAFF.

This CDR3 reads CASSVDMGGRNTEAFF. For the CDR3, the DNA is TGTGCCAGCAGCGTAGATATGGGCGGAAGGAACACTGAAGCTTTCTTT. V gene TRBV9 combines with J gene TRBJ1-1; D gene ambiguous. V lost 0 bases and J 1 base, leaving 13 bases between the germline ends. This CDR3 spans 16 amino acids. CDR1 SGDLS and CDR2 YYNGEE come from the germline V gene.

The rearrangement links TRBV20-1 to TRBJ2-5, with a weak D call TRBD2 (5 bases). The germline V gene has CDR1 DFQATT and CDR2 SNEGSKA (reference sequence). CDR3 length equals 13 residues. DNA of the CDR3: TGCAGCGCAAAACTAGTCGGTAGAGAGACCCAGTACTTC. Protein: CSAKLVGRETQYF.

The V and J genes are TRBV6-6 and TRBJ2-3; the D gene is possibly TRBD2 (5 bases). With 10 bases removed from V and 5 bases from J, the gap between germline ends came to 19 bases. Germline CDR1 and CDR2: MNHNY and SVGAGI (reference sequence). The CDR3 is made up of 14 amino acids. The CDR3: CAILDAGSGDTQYF. The CDR3 nucleotides read TGTGCCATCCTCGACGCGGGCTCTGGAGATACGCAGTATTTT.

The chain carries TRBV5-1 and TRBJ2-5; no definite D call. The germline V gene encodes CDR1 SGHRS and CDR2 YFSETQ. The CDR3 sequence is 13 residues long. The germline V and J ends were trimmed by 0 bases and 7 bases, with 10 bases remaining between them. CDR3 protein: CASSLDSTSTQYF. The CDR3 DNA follows: TGCGCCAGCAGCTTGGATTCTACTTCGACCCAGTACTTC.

The sample holds a few counts of this clonotype. This rearrangement joins TRBV7-2 to TRBJ2-5; D remains unclear. Germline CDR1 is SGHTA and CDR2 is FQGNSA. Trimming removed 6 bases from V and 4 bases from J, with 12 bases in between. The CDR3 spans 13 residues. CDR3 bases: TGTGCCAGCAGTCTGACGCGTCCAGAGACCCAGTACTTC. It encodes CASSLTRPETQYF. The full variable domain, rest sourced from reference TRBV7-2 and TRBJ2-5, is GAGVSQSPSNKVTEKGKDVELRCDPISGHTALYWYRQSLGQGLEFLIYFQGNSAPDKSGLPSDRFSAERTGGSVSTLTIQRTQQEDSAVYLCASSLTRPETQYFGPGTRLLVL.

The chain uses TRBV4-3 and TRBJ1-2, with D maybe TRBD1 (6 bases). The V and J ends lost 0 bases and 5 bases respectively, with 16 bases between them. Germline CDR1 LGHNA, CDR2 YSLEER. This CDR3 is built from 16 residues. The CDR3 DNA sequence: TGCGCCAGCAGCCAAGATTGGCCGGGGGCGGGATATGGCTACACCTTC. Translated, it gives CASSQDWPGAGYGYTF.

This clonotype was observed at least ten times. The chain joins TRBV5-1 to TRBJ2-5; TRBD2 agrees at 10 bases. The trim removed 1 base at V and 1 base at J, leaving 4 bases unmatched. The CDR3 has 16 residues. Germline-derived CDR1 and CDR2 are SGHRS and YFSETQ. The CDR3 sequence: CASSLKASGGQETQYF. The CDR3 DNA sequence: TGCGCCAGCAGCTTGAAGGCTAGCGGGGGCCAAGAGACCCAGTACTTC.

This clonotype was seen more than once but under ten times. The V call is TRBV7-2, the J call TRBJ2-5; tentatively, D is TRBD2 (6 bases). V was pared by 1 base and J by 6 bases, with 9 bases between. CDR1 and CDR2 (germline): SGHTA, FQGNSA. The CDR3 contains 13 residues. The DNA for the CDR3 is TGTGCCAGCAGCTTAGGGGACTCCAAGACCCAGTACTTC. Its protein is CASSLGDSKTQYF. The whole variable domain, filled in from reference TRBV7-2 and TRBJ2-5, reads GAGVSQSPSNKVTEKGKDVELRCDPISGHTALYWYRQSLGQGLEFLIYFQGNSAPDKSGLPSDRFSAERTGGSVSTLTIQRTQQEDSAVYLCASSLGDSKTQYFGPGTRLLVL.

The chain joins TRBV20-1 to TRBJ1-2; D is ambiguous. The CDR3 is 13 residues long. The germline gives CDR1 DFQATT, CDR2 SNEGSKA (reference sequence). Trimming took off 1 base at V and 6 bases at J, with 12 bases between the two ends. The CDR3 nucleotides read TGCAGTGCTAGAGTTTACACAATCCATGGCTACACCTTC. Translated: CSARVYTIHGYTF.

As to this clonotype: A junction end diverges from the germline sequence, so it may reflect a read error. The chain recombines TRBV6-2 or TRBV6-3 with TRBJ1-2; maybe TRBD1 (6 bases). Germline assignment: CDR1 MNHEY and CDR2 SVGEGT. This CDR3 is built from 15 residues. CDR3 in DNA: TGTGCCAGCAGTTACACAGGGAGTCTTCGGGGTGGCCACACCTTC. Amino acids: CASSYTGSLRGGHTF.

This clonotype came up a few times. The chain recombines TRBV10-3 with TRBJ2-5; D may be TRBD2 (6 bases). V was pared by 8 bases and J by 5 bases, with 18 bases between. The germline V gene encodes CDR1 ENHRY and CDR2 SYGVKD. The CDR3 consists of 14 residues. The CDR3 loop reads CAIGGSLPQETQYF. In nucleotides, the CDR3 is TGTGCCATCGGGGGGAGCCTCCCCCAGGAGACCCAGTACTTC.

V is TRBV12-3 or TRBV12-4 and J is TRBJ2-3, with TRBD2 as a possible D gene (7 bases). The CDR3 consists of 14 residues. V was clipped by 3 bases and J by 5 bases, with 12 bases between them. The CDR3, as DNA: TGTGCCAGCAGTTTTGGGGGGGCCAAAGATACGCAGTATTTT. This codes for CASSFGGAKDTQYF.